This is a list of T cell receptor beta chains from one sample in a study of memory CD4+ T cells and cytomegalovirus serostatus. Measured with immunoSEQ multiplex PCR; TCRdb has only the in-frame clones, and not every one. The repertoire has about 56,000 clones, roughly 87% of them found once; the top ten carry approximately 0.4%. Sequenced input: memory CD4+ T cells from blood. These receptors were taken from an adult in good health and CMV-seronegative. Each CDR3 is given with its conserved first and last residue. Fields, in order: J gene, D gene, clone size, V gene, CDR3 DNA, CDR3 protein. The D gene is left open where the match is weak. Size values are once, few and many counts, or a class for expanded clones, and some rows have none.

j_gene: TRBJ1-1
d_gene: NA
abundance: NA
v_gene: TRBV28
CDR3nt: TGTGCCAGCAGTTTATGGCCGGAAGCTTTCTTT
CDR3aa: CASSLWPEAFF

j_gene: TRBJ2-1
d_gene: TRBD2
abundance: NA
v_gene: TRBV18
CDR3nt: TGTGCCAGCTCACCGGCCCTAGCGGGGGGCAATGAGCAGTTCTTC
CDR3aa: CASSPALAGGNEQFF

j_gene: TRBJ1-3
d_gene: TRBD1
abundance: once
v_gene: TRBV18
CDR3nt: TGTGCCAGCTCACCACAGCCCTGGGACAGGGTTGGAAACACCATATATTTT
CDR3aa: CASSPQPWDRVGNTIYF

j_gene: TRBJ1-2
d_gene: NA
abundance: once
v_gene: TRBV4-1
CDR3nt: TGCGCCAGCAGCCGCTTCCAGGAGTTGCTCAACTATGGCTACACCTTC
CDR3aa: CASSRFQELLNYGYTF

j_gene: TRBJ2-7
d_gene: NA
abundance: NA
v_gene: TRBV28
CDR3nt: TGTGCCAGCAGTTCCGAGGCGACAGGCTCCTACGAGCAGTACTTC
CDR3aa: CASSSEATGSYEQYF

j_gene: TRBJ1-2
d_gene: NA
abundance: NA
v_gene: TRBV4-3
CDR3nt: TGCGCCAGCAGCCAGGGGACGCAAATTAACTATGGCTACACCTTC
CDR3aa: CASSQGTQINYGYTF

j_gene: TRBJ2-5
d_gene: NA
abundance: NA
v_gene: TRBV7-6
CDR3nt: TGTGCCAGCAGCTTATCCCCTCGAGAGACCCAGTACTTC
CDR3aa: CASSLSPRETQYF

j_gene: TRBJ2-7
d_gene: TRBD1
abundance: once
v_gene: TRBV7-6
CDR3nt: TGTGCCAGCAGCTTAGCCGGGACAGGGTCCTACGAGCAGTACTTC
CDR3aa: CASSLAGTGSYEQYF

j_gene: TRBJ2-1
d_gene: NA
abundance: NA
v_gene: TRBV6-6
CDR3nt: TGTGCCAGCAGTTACGAGGCTAGCTCCTACAATGAGCAGTTCTTC
CDR3aa: CASSYEASSYNEQFF

j_gene: TRBJ1-4
d_gene: NA
abundance: NA
v_gene: TRBV27
CDR3nt: TGTGCCAGCAGTTTAGGCGGTTATTATGAAAAACTGTTTTTT
CDR3aa: CASSLGGYYEKLFF

j_gene: TRBJ2-7
d_gene: TRBD1
abundance: NA
v_gene: TRBV28
CDR3nt: TGTGCCAGCAGTTTACAGGGGGCTTTCTACGAGCAGTACTTC
CDR3aa: CASSLQGAFYEQYF

j_gene: TRBJ1-1
d_gene: NA
abundance: NA
v_gene: TRBV11-3
CDR3nt: TGTGCCAGCAGCCTTAAAGTGAACACTGAAGCTTTCTTT
CDR3aa: CASSLKVNTEAFF

j_gene: TRBJ2-7
d_gene: NA
abundance: NA
v_gene: TRBV20-1
CDR3nt: TGCAGTGCTTTTTTTTACGAGCAGTACTTC
CDR3aa: CSAFFYEQYF

j_gene: TRBJ1-1
d_gene: NA
abundance: few
v_gene: TRBV19
CDR3nt: TGTGCCAGCAGGGGACAAATCACGACTGAAGCTTTCTTT
CDR3aa: CASRGQITTEAFF

j_gene: TRBJ2-7
d_gene: NA
abundance: NA
v_gene: TRBV7-2
CDR3nt: TGTGCCAGCAGCTTTTTGAAGGTTATACACTTC
CDR3aa: CASSFLKVIHF

j_gene: TRBJ2-5
d_gene: NA
abundance: NA
v_gene: TRBV27
CDR3nt: TGTGCCAGCAGTTTAGGGGGGGCCAGCGCTTCGGAGACCCAGTACTTC
CDR3aa: CASSLGGASASETQYF

j_gene: TRBJ1-2
d_gene: NA
abundance: NA
v_gene: TRBV18
CDR3nt: TGTGCCAGCTCACCCGATGGGAACTATGGCTACACCTTC
CDR3aa: CASSPDGNYGYTF

j_gene: TRBJ2-5
d_gene: NA
abundance: NA
v_gene: TRBV9
CDR3nt: TGTGCCAGCAGCAAGGGTAGCGCCGAGACCCAGTACTTC
CDR3aa: CASSKGSAETQYF

j_gene: TRBJ2-7
d_gene: NA
abundance: NA
v_gene: TRBV9
CDR3nt: TGTGCCAGCAGCGTAGCGGCCAACTACGAGCAGTACTTC
CDR3aa: CASSVAANYEQYF

j_gene: TRBJ2-2
d_gene: TRBD2
abundance: NA
v_gene: TRBV5-4
CDR3nt: TGTGCCAGCAGCCCCCGGACTAGCGGGAACACCGGGGAGCTGTTTTTT
CDR3aa: CASSPRTSGNTGELFF

j_gene: TRBJ1-2
d_gene: NA
abundance: NA
v_gene: TRBV16
CDR3nt: TGTGCCAGCAGCCAATCTCCGGGGGCTGGGTATGGCTACACCTTC
CDR3aa: CASSQSPGAGYGYTF

j_gene: TRBJ2-2
d_gene: NA
abundance: few
v_gene: TRBV7-2
CDR3nt: TGTGCCAGCAGCTTAGGGCACACCGGGGAGCTGTTTTTT
CDR3aa: CASSLGHTGELFF

j_gene: TRBJ2-4
d_gene: NA
abundance: once
v_gene: TRBV4-2
CDR3nt: TGTGCCAGCAGCCAAGATTATGGTGTTGCAGCCAAAAACATTCAGTACTTC
CDR3aa: CASSQDYGVAAKNIQYF

j_gene: TRBJ2-3
d_gene: TRBD2
abundance: NA
v_gene: TRBV7-8
CDR3nt: TGTGCCAGCAGCTTAGGAAGTCGGCTAGCGGGGGGCACAGATACGCAGTATTTT
CDR3aa: CASSLGSRLAGGTDTQYF

j_gene: TRBJ2-3
d_gene: NA
abundance: once
v_gene: TRBV2
CDR3nt: TGTGCCAGCACCCGACTGGGGGGCCGTGGCACAGATACGCAGTATTTT
CDR3aa: CASTRLGGRGTDTQYF